This passage covers 9 T cell receptor beta chains from one sample sequenced in a study of blood T cell repertoires in COVID-19. Data came from immunoSEQ multiplex PCR; TCRdb stores just in-frame clones and leaves some out. The repertoire holds 400,000 to 450,000 clones, with approximately 92% as singletons. Sequencing used PBMCs or T cells enriched from blood (not recorded which). These receptors came from a man aged 25-40 years who had recovered from COVID-19.

V and J are TRBV7-2 and TRBJ2-2; 12 nucleotides line up with TRBD1. Germline V gives CDR1 SGHTA, CDR2 FQGNSA. V was pared by 5 bases and J by 8 bases, with 6 bases of the junction left unmatched. The CDR3 consists of 15 residues. CDR3 nucleotides: TGTGCCAGCAGCCCGGGACAGGGGGCTGTAGGGGAGCTGTTTTTT. Protein sequence: CASSPGQGAVGELFF. Using reference TRBV7-2 and TRBJ2-2 for the parts outside the CDR3, the full variable domain is GAGVSQSPSNKVTEKGKDVELRCDPISGHTALYWYRQSLGQGLEFLIYFQGNSAPDKSGLPSDRFSAERTGGSVSTLTIQRTQQEDSAVYLCASSPGQGAVGELFFGEGSRLTVL.

V and J are TRBV2 and TRBJ2-7; TRBD2 matches at 11 bases. The CDR3 runs 14 residues. Germline CDR1 is SNHLY and CDR2 is FYNNEI. Trimming cost V 10 bases and J 4 bases; bases outside gene matches: 9. This chain's CDR3 is CATHKLAGAYEQYF. CDR3 nucleotides: TGTGCCACCCACAAACTAGCGGGAGCTTACGAGCAGTACTTC.

The chain carries TRBV13 and TRBJ1-1; possible D gene TRBD1, 6 bases. The CDR3 length is 15 residues. The V and J ends lost 1 base and 1 base respectively, with 10 bases between them. The germline gives CDR1 PRHDT, CDR2 FYEKMQ (reference sequence). This CDR3 reads CASSLEGQQNTEAFF. The DNA of the CDR3 is TGTGCCAGCAGCTTAGAGGGACAACAGAACACTGAAGCTTTCTTT. Looking up the rest from reference TRBV13 and TRBJ1-1 gives the full variable domain: AAGVIQSPRHLIKEKRETATLKCYPIPRHDTVYWYQQGPGQDPQFLISFYEKMQSDKGSIPDRFSAQQFSDYHSELNMSSLELGDSALYFCASSLEGQQNTEAFFGQGTRLTVV.

This chain uses TRBV5-4 with TRBJ2-7; 13 bases are shared with TRBD2. Germline loops: CDR1 SGHNT, CDR2 YYREEE (reference sequence). This CDR3 is 16 amino acids long. With 4 bases clipped from V and 1 base from J, the junction kept 5 bases outside the gene matches. The CDR3 loop reads CASSTMTSGRSYEQYF. DNA for the CDR3: TGTGCCAGCAGCACCATGACTAGCGGGAGGTCCTACGAGCAGTACTTC.

The chain employs TRBV5-1 and TRBJ1-2, with TRBD1 matching 9 bases. V gave up 2 bases and J gave up 5 bases; unmatched junction bases: 4. Germline assignment: CDR1 SGHRS and CDR2 YFSETQ. CDR3 size: 14 residues. CDR3 in DNA: TGCGCCAGCAGCTTACAGGGGGCCACGTATGGCTACACCTTC. Protein sequence: CASSLQGATYGYTF.

As regards this clone: Other DNA sequences from this sample encode an identical CDR3 as well. The chain employs TRBV6-5 and TRBJ1-5; D ambiguous. This CDR3 has 13 residues. The germline V gene has CDR1 MNHEY and CDR2 SVGAGI. V gave up 0 bases and J gave up 7 bases, with 7 bases separating them. The CDR3 coding sequence is TGTGCCAGCAGTTACTCGAGCGGACAGCCCCAGCATTTT. It encodes CASSYSSGQPQHF.

This chain connects TRBV6-6 to TRBJ2-2, with 8 bases lining up with TRBD2. Germline V CDR1 and CDR2: MNHNY, SVGAGI (reference sequence). V gave up 5 bases and J gave up 3 bases; unmatched junction bases: 5. The CDR3 is 15 residues long. This chain's CDR3 is CASSTQREHTGELFF. The CDR3 DNA reads as TGTGCCAGCAGTACTCAGCGGGAGCACACCGGGGAGCTGTTTTTT.

The sample holds a few counts of this clone. The V call is TRBV5-1, the J call TRBJ1-1; unclear D gene. Between the trimmed V and J ends, which lost 4 bases and 2 bases, there was a span of 15 bases. The CDR3 spans 15 residues. The germline V gene encodes CDR1 SGHRS and CDR2 YFSETQ. CDR3 residues: CASSDLGSFNTEAFF. The DNA for the CDR3 is TGCGCCAGCAGCGACCTTGGGAGTTTCAACACTGAAGCTTTCTTT.

The chain joins TRBV18 to TRBJ1-2; 8 bases line up with TRBD1. Germline assignment: CDR1 KGHSH and CDR2 LQKENI. There are 17 residues in the CDR3. After removal of 1 base from V and 3 bases from J, the junction contained 10 bases not matched to a gene. The CDR3 reads CASSPLGTGRIYYGYTF. The CDR3 DNA reads as TGTGCCAGCTCACCACTGGGGACAGGCCGCATTTACTATGGCTACACCTTC.